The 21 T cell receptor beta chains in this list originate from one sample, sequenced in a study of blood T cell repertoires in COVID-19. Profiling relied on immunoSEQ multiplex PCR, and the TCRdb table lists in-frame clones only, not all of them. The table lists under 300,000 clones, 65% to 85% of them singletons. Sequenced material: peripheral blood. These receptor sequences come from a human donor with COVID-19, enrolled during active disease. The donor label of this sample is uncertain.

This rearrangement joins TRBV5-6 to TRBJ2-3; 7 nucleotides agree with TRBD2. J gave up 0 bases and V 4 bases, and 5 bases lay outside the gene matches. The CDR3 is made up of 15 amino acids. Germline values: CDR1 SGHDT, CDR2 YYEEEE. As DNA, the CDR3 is TGTGCCAGCAGCCCCACAGCGGGAAGCACAGATACGCAGTATTTT. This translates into CASSPTAGSTDTQYF.

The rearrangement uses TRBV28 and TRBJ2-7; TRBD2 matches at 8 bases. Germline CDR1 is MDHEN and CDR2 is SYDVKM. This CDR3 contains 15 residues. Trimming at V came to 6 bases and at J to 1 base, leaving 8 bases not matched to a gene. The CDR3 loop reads CASRTLAGGSYEQYF. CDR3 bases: TGTGCCAGCAGGACTCTAGCGGGCGGTTCCTACGAGCAGTACTTC.

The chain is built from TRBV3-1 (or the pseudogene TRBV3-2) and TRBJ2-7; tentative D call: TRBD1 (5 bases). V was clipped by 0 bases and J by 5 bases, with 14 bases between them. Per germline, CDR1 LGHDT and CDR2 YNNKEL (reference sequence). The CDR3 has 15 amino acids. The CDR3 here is CASSQDLPGSDEQYF. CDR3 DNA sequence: TGTGCCAGCAGCCAAGATCTTCCAGGGTCCGACGAGCAGTACTTC.

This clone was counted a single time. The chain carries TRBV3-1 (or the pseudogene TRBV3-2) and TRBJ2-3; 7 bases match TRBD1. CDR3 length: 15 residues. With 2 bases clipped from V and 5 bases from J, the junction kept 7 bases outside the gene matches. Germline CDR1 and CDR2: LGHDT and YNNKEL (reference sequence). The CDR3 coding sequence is TGTGCCAGCAGCCAAAAGGGGGCGAGACAAGATACGCAGTATTTT. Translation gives CASSQKGARQDTQYF.

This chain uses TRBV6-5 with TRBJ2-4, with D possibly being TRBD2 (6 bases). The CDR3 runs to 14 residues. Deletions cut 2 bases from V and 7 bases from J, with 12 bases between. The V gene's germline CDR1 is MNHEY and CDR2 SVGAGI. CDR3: CASSYGRSENIQYF. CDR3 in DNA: TGTGCCAGCAGTTACGGGAGGTCAGAGAACATTCAGTACTTC.

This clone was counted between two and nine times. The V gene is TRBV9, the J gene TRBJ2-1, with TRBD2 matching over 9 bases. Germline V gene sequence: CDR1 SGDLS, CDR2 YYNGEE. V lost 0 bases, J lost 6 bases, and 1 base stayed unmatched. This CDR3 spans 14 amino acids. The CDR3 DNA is TGTGCCAGCAGCGTAGGGACTAGCGTCAATGAGCAGTTCTTC. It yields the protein CASSVGTSVNEQFF.

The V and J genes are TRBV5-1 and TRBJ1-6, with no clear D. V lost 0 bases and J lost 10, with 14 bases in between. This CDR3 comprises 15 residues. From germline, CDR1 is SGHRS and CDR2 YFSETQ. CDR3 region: CASSLELGPESPLHF. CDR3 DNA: TGCGCCAGCAGCTTGGAGCTGGGTCCGGAGTCACCCCTCCACTTT.

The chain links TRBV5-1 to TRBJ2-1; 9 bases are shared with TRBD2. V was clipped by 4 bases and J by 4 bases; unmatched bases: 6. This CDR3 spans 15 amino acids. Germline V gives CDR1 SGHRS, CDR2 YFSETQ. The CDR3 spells CASSQGTSRYNEQFF. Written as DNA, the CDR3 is TGCGCCAGCAGCCAGGGGACTAGCAGATACAATGAGCAGTTCTTC.

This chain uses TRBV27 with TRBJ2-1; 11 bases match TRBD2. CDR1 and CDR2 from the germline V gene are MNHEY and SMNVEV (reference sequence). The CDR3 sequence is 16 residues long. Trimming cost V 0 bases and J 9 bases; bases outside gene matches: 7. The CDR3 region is CASSLSVLAGVGEQFF. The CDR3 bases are TGTGCCAGCAGTTTATCGGTACTAGCGGGAGTAGGTGAGCAGTTCTTC.

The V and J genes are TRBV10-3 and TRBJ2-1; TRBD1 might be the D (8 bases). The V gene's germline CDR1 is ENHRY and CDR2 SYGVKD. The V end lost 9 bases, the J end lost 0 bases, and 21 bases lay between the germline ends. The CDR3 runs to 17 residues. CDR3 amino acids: CAIGGGLDRVSYNEQFF. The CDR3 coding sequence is TGTGCCATTGGGGGAGGGTTGGACAGGGTCTCCTACAATGAGCAGTTCTTC.

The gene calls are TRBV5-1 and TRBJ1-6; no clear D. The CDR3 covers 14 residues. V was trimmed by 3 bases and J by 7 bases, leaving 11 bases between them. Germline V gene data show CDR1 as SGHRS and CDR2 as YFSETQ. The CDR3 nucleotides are TGCGCCAGCAGCTCGCGGAAGGCGAATTCACCCCTCCACTTT. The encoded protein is CASSSRKANSPLHF.

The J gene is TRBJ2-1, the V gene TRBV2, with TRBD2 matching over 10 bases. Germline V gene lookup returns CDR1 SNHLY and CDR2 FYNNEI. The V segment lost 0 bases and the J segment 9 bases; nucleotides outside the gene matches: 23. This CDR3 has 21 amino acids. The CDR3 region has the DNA TGTGCCAGCAGTGAAGCGCCACCGGGTGGACAGCGGGAGGGCCCTCAGGGTGAGCAGTTCTTC. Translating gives CASSEAPPGGQREGPQGEQFF.

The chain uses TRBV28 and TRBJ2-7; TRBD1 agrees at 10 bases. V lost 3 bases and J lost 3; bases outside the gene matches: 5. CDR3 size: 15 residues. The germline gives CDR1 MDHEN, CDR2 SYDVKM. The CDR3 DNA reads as TGTGCCAGCAGTTTGACAGGGGGCGGATACTACGAGCAGTACTTC. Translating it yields CASSLTGGGYYEQYF.

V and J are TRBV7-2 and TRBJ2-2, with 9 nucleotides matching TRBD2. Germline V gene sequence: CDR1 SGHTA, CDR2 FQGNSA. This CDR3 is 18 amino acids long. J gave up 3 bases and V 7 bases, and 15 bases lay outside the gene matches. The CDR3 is CASIFQLGREGDTGELFF. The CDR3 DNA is TGTGCCAGCATTTTCCAACTTGGGCGGGAGGGAGACACCGGGGAGCTGTTTTTT. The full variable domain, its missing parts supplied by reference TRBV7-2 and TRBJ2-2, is GAGVSQSPSNKVTEKGKDVELRCDPISGHTALYWYRQSLGQGLEFLIYFQGNSAPDKSGLPSDRFSAERTGGSVSTLTIQRTQQEDSAVYLCASIFQLGREGDTGELFFGEGSRLTVL.

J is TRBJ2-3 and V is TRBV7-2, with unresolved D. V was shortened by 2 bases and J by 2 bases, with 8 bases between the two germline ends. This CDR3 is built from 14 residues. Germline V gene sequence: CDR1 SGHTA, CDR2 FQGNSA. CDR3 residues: CASSLLGVTDTQYF. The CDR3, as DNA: TGTGCCAGCAGCTTATTGGGCGTCACAGATACGCAGTATTTT.

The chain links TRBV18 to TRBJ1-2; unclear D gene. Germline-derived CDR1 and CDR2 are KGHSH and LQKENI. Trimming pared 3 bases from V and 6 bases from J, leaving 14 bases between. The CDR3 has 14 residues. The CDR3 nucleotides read TGTGCCAGCTCACCGGCCGGGAGGCAGGATGGCTACACCTTC. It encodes CASSPAGRQDGYTF. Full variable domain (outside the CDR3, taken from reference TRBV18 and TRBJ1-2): NAGVMQNPRHLVRRRGQEARLRCSPMKGHSHVYWYRQLPEEGLKFMVYLQKENIIDESGMPKERFSAEFPKEGPSILRIQQVVRGDSAAYFCASSPAGRQDGYTFGSGTRLTVV.

The CDR3 protein is CASSRTSGTPDTQYF. CDR3 nucleotide sequence: TGCGCCAGCAGCCGGACTAGCGGGACCCCAGATACGCAGTATTTT. The chain joins TRBV4-1 to TRBJ2-3; 12 bases are a match to TRBD2. This CDR3 region has 15 residues. V was clipped by 4 bases and J by 4 bases; unmatched bases: 3. CDR1 and CDR2 (germline): MGHRA, YSYEKL.

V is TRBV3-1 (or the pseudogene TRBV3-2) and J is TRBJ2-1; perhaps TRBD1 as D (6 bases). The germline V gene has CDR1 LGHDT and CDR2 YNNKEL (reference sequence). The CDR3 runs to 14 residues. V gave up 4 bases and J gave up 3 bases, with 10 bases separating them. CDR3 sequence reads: CASSPGDDYNEQFF. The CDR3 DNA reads TGTGCCAGCAGCCCAGGGGACGACTACAATGAGCAGTTCTTC.

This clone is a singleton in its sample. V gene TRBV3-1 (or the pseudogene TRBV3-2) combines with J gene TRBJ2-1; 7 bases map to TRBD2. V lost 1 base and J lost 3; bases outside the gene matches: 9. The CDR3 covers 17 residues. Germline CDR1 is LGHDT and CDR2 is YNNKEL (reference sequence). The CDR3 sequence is CASSQARLGGSYNEQFF. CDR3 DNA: TGTGCCAGCAGCCAAGCCCGCCTTGGCGGGAGCTACAATGAGCAGTTCTTC.

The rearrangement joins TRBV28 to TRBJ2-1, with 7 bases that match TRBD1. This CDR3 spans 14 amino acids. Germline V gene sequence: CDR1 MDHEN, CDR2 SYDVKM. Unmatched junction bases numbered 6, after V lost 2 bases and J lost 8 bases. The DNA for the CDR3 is TGTGCCAGCAGTTTAACAGGGGATTTGGATGAGCAGTTCTTC. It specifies CASSLTGDLDEQFF.

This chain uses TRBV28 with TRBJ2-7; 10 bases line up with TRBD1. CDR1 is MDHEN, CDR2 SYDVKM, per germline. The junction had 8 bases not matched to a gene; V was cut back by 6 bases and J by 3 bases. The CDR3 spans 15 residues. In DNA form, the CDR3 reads TGTGCCAGCAGCCCCGGGACAGGGGACCTCTACGAGCAGTACTTC. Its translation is CASSPGTGDLYEQYF.